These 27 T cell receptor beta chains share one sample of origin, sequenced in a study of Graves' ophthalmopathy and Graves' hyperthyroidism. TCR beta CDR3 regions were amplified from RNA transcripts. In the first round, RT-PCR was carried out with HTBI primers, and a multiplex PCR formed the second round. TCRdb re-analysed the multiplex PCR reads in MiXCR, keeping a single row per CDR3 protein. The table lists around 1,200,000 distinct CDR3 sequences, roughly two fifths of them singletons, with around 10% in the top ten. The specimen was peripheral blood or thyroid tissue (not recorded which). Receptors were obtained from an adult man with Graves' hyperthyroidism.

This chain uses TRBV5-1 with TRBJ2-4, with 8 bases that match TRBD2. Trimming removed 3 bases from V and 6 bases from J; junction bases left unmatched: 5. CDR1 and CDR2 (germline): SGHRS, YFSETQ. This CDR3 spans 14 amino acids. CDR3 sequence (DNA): TGCGCCAGCAGCTCAGATGGACTAGCAAACATTCAGTACTTC. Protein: CASSSDGLANIQYF. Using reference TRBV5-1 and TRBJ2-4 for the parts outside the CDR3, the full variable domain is KAGVTQTPRYLIKTRGQQVTLSCSPISGHRSVSWYQQTPGQGLQFLFEYFSETQRNKGNFPGRFSGRQFSNSRSEMNVSTLELGDSALYLCASSSDGLANIQYFGAGTRLSVL.

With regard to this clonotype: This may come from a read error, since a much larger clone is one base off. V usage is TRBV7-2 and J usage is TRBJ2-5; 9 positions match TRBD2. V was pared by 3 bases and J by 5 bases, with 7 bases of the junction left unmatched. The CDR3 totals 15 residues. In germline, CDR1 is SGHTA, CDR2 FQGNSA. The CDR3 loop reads CASSFKAGGVETQYF. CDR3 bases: TGTGCCAGCAGCTTCAAAGCGGGGGGTGTGGAGACCCAGTACTTC. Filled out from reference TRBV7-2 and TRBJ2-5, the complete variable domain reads GAGVSQSPSNKVTEKGKDVELRCDPISGHTALYWYRQSLGQGLEFLIYFQGNSAPDKSGLPSDRFSAERTGGSVSTLTIQRTQQEDSAVYLCASSFKAGGVETQYFGPGTRLLVL.

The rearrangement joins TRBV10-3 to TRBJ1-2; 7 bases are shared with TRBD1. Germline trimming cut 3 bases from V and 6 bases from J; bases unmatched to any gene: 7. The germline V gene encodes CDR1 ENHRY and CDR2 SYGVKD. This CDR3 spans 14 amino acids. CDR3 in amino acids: CAISDEDRVDGYTF. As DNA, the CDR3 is TGTGCCATCAGTGATGAAGACAGGGTTGATGGCTACACCTTC.

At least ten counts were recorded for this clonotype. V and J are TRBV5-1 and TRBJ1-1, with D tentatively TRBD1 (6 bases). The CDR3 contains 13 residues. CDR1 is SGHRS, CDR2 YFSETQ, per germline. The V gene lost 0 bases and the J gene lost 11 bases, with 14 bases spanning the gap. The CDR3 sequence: CASSLATQGWAFF. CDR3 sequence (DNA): TGCGCCAGCAGCTTGGCGACTCAGGGGTGGGCTTTCTTT. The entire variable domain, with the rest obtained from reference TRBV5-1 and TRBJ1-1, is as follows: KAGVTQTPRYLIKTRGQQVTLSCSPISGHRSVSWYQQTPGQGLQFLFEYFSETQRNKGNFPGRFSGRQFSNSRSEMNVSTLELGDSALYLCASSLATQGWAFFGQGTRLTVV.

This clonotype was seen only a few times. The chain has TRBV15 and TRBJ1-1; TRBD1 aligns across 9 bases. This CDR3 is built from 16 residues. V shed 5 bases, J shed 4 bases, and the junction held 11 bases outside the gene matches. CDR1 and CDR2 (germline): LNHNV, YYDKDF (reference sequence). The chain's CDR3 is CATSRGQGVGGTEAFF. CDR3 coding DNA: TGTGCCACCAGCCGGGGACAGGGAGTGGGTGGCACTGAAGCTTTCTTT. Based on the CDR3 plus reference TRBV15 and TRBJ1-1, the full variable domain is DAMVIQNPRYQVTQFGKPVTLSCSQTLNHNVMYWYQQKSSQAPKLLFHYYDKDFNNEADTPDNFQSRRPNTSFCFLDIRSPGLGDTAMYLCATSRGQGVGGTEAFFGQGTRLTVV.

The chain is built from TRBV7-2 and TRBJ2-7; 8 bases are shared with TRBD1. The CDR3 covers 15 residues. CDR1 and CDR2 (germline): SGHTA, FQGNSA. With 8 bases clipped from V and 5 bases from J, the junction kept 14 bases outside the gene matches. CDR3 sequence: CASSGQGFSVHEQYF. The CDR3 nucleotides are TGTGCCAGCTCAGGACAGGGTTTTTCGGTCCACGAGCAGTACTTC.

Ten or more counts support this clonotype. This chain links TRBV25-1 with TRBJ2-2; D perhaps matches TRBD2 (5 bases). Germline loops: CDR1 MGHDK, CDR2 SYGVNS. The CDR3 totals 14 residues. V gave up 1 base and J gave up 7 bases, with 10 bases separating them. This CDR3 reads CASSELRVGGELFF. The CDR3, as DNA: TGTGCCAGCAGTGAATTGAGGGTTGGCGGGGAGCTGTTTTTT.

The CDR3 DNA reads TGTGCCAGCTCCTTGGCGTTGACAGGGAACACTGAAGCTTTCTTT. Encoded protein: CASSLALTGNTEAFF. The gene calls are TRBV19 and TRBJ1-1; D might be TRBD1 (6 bases). The V gene's germline CDR1 is LNHDA and CDR2 SQIVND (reference sequence). V was trimmed by 9 bases and J by 1 base, leaving 18 bases between them. The CDR3 contains 15 residues.

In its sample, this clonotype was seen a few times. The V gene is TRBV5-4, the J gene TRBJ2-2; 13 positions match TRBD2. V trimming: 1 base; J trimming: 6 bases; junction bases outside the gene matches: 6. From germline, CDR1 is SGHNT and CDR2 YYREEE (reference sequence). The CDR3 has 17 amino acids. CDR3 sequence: CASSLPTSGGASGELFF. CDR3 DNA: TGTGCCAGCAGCTTGCCAACTAGCGGGGGGGCGTCCGGGGAGCTGTTTTTT.

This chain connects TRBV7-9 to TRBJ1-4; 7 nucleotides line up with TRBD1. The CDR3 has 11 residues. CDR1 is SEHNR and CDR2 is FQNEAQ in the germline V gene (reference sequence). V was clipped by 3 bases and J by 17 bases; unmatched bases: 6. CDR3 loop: CASSFPGQTFF. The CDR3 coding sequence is TGTGCCAGCAGCTTCCCGGGACAGACTTTTTTT. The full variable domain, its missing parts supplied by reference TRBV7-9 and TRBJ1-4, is DTGVSQNPRHKITKRGQNVTFRCDPISEHNRLYWYRQTLGQGPEFLTYFQNEAQLEKSRLLSDRFSAERPKGSFSTLEIQRTEQGDSAMYLCASSFPGQTFFGSGTQLSVL.

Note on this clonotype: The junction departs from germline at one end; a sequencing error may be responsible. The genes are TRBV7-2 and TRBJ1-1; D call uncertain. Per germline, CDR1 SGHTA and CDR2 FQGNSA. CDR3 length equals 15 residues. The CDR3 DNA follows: TGCGCCAGCAGCCAAGGACCGTGGACTAACACTGAAGCTTTCTTT. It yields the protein CASSQGPWTNTEAFF. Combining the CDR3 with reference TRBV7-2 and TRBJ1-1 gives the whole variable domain GAGVSQSPSNKVTEKGKDVELRCDPISGHTALYWYRQSLGQGLEFLIYFQGNSAPDKSGLPSDRFSAERTGGSVSTLTIQRTQQEDSAVYLCASSQGPWTNTEAFFGQGTRLTVV.

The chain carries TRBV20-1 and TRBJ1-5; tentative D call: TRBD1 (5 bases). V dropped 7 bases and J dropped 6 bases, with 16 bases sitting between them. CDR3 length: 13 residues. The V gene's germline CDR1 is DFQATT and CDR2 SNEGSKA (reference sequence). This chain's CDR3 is CSETPIGAQPQHF. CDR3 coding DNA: TGCAGTGAGACCCCCATAGGGGCTCAGCCCCAGCATTTT.

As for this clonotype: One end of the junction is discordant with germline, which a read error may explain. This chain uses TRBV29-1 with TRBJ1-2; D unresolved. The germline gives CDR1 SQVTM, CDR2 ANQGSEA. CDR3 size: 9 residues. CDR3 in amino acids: CSVRTSDSF. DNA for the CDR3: TGCAGCGTACGGACTAGCGACTCCTTC.

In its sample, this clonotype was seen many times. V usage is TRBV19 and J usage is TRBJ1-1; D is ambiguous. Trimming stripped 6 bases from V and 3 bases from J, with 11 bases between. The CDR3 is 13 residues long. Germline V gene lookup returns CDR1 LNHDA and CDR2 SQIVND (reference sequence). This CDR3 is CASRTERHTEAFF. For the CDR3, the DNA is TGTGCCAGTAGAACTGAGAGGCACACTGAAGCTTTCTTT.

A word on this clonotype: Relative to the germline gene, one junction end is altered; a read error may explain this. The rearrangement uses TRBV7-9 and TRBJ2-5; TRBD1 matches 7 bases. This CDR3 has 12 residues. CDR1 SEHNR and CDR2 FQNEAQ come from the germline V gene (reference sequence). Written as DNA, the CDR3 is TGTGCCAGCAGCACCGGACAGGAGAGCCAGTACTTC. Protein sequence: CASSTGQESQYF.

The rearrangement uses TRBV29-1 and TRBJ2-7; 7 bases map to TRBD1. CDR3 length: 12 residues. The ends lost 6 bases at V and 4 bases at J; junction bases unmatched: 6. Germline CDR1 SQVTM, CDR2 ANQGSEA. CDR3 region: CSVAGTVYEQYF. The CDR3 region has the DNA TGCAGCGTCGCCGGGACAGTTTACGAGCAGTACTTC.

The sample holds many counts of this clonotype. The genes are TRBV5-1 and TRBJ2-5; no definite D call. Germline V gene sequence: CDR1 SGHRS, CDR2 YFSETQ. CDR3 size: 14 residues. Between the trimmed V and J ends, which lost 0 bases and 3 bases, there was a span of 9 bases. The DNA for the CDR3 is TGCGCCAGCAGCTTGGCCGGGCCTGAAGAGACCCAGTACTTC. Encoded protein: CASSLAGPEETQYF.

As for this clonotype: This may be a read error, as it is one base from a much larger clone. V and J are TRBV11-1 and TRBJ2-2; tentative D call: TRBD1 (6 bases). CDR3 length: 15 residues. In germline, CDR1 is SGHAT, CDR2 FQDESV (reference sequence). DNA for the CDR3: TGTGCCAGCAGCTTTGGCAGGGGCCACACCCGGGAGCTGTTTTTT. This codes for CASSFGRGHTRELFF.

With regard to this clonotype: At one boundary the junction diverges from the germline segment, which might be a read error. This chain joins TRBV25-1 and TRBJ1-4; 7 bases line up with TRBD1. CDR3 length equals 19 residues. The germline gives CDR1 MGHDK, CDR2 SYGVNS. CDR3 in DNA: TGCGCCAGCAGCCAAGACGCGACAGGGTTAAGAGGGGGAAATGAAAAACTGTTTTTT. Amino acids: CASSQDATGLRGGNEKLFF.

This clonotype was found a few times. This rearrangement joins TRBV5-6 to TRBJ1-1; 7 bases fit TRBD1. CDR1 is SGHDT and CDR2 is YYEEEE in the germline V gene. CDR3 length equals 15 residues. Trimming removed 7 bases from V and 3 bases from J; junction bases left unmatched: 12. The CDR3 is CASRANRGIHTEAFF. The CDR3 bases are TGTGCCAGCCGGGCAAACAGGGGAATTCACACTGAAGCTTTCTTT.

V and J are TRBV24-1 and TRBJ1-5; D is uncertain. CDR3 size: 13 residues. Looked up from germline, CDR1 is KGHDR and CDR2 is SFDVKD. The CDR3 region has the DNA TGTGCTAGAGCCCAGTCGGGCAATCAGCCCCAGCATTTT. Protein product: CARAQSGNQPQHF.

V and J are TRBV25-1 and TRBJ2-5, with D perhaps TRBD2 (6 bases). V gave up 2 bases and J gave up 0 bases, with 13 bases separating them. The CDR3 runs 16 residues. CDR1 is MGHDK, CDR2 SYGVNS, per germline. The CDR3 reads CASSEAGTTYQETQYF. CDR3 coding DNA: TGTGCCAGCAGTGAAGCGGGGACGACGTACCAAGAGACCCAGTACTTC.

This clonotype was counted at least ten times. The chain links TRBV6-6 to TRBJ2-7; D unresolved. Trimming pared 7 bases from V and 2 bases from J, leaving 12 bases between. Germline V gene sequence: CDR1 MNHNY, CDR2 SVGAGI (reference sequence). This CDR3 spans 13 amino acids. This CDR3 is CASTVTGTYEQYF. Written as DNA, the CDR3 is TGTGCCAGCACTGTCACGGGTACCTACGAGCAGTACTTC.

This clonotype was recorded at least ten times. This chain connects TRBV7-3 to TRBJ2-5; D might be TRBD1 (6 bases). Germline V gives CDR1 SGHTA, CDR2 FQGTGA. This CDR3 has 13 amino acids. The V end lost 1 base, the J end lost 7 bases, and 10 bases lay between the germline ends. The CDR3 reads CASSLNVGGTQYF. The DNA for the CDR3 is TGTGCCAGCAGCTTAAACGTAGGGGGGACCCAGTACTTC.

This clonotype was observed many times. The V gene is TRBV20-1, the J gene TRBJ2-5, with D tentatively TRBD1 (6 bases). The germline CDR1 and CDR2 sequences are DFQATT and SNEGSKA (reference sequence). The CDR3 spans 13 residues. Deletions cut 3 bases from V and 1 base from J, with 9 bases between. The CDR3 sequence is CSARVDSQETQYF. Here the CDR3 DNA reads TGCAGTGCTAGGGTGGACAGCCAAGAGACCCAGTACTTC.

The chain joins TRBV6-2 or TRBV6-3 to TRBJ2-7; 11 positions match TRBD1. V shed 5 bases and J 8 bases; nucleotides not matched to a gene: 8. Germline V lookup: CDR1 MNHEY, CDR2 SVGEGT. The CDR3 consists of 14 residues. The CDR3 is CASSKDRGRNQQYF. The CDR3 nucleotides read TGTGCCAGCAGTAAGGACAGGGGGCGAAATCAGCAGTACTTC.

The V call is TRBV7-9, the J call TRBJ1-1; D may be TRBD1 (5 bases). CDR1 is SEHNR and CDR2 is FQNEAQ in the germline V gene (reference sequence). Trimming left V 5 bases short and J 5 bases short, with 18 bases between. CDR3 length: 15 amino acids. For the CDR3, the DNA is TGTGCCAGCAGCCAGACCGGGGGTGAGGGAACTGAAGCTTTCTTT. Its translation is CASSQTGGEGTEAFF.